This T cell receptor (beta chain) came from a study of T-cell memory formation after mild COVID-19 (dated by TCRdb to about 2021). General notes on the study: TCR sequence clusters from the two donors were largely donor specific. T-cell clones expanding and contracting after mild COVID-19 in a couple of donors were tracked by longitudinal TCRalpha and TCRbeta repertoire sequencing. The cohort was made up of two young adult volunteers, one female and one male, who were previously healthy.

V is reduced by 3 bases and J by 1 base, leaving a spacing of 6 bases between them. The CDR3 numbers 13 residues from cysteine through phenylalanine. Of the read, only the CDR3 DNA is kept; its 39 bases are in frame from base 1. PBMCs were isolated by Ficoll-Paque density gradient centrifugation. This clonotype occurred many times. The clone's antigen remains unknown. Base qualities are missing; no much larger clone stands one base away. This sample was sequenced with an Illumina NovaSeq 6000. cDNA libraries for TCRalpha and TCRbeta were prepared by 5'RACE using constant-segment primers, with sample barcodes and unique molecular identifiers added. RNA was extracted from every sample with Trizol reagent. The libraries were amplified in two PCR steps, and the second step added a second sample barcode and Illumina TruSeq adapters. The libraries were sequenced on an Illumina NovaSeq using 2 x 150 bp paired-end reads. The original pipeline was this. Reads were demultiplexed and collapsed into UMI-guided consensus sequences with migec v1.2.7. Using mixcr v2.1.11, UMI consensuses were aligned to TRA and TRB V and J templates and then assembled into clonotypes. A clonotype was counted as expanded or contracted only if both edgeR and NoisET called the change significant, with noise models trained on biological replicates. For edgeR calls, a false discovery rate-adjusted p below 0.01 and a log2 fold-change threshold of 1 were applied. As an exploratory analysis of dynamics, PCA with hierarchical clustering was applied to max-normalized trajectories of the 1000 most abundant clonotypes. The CD4 or CD8 phenotype of responding clones was assigned using the separately sequenced CD4+ and CD8+ repertoires. TCRdb itself trimmed the public reads at Q25 with fastp, ran MiXCR and retained productive beta chains. Every entry covers one CDR3 protein and lists the most common genes and DNA from its rows. The V and J calls shown here were made by TCRdb, not taken from the authors' results. The sample table records 260,000 or so distinct CDR3 sequences; over 15% of these occur just once. The top ten hold 22% of the sample.

What the study reported, not specific to this receptor: The detection of some responding clones in pre-infection memory suggests that pre-existing cross-reactive memory T cells joined the SARS-CoV-2 response. The study covered only a couple of mild cases, and larger cohorts including severe cases with pre-infection samples were considered necessary. SARS-CoV-2 specificity of the second-wave clones peaking on day 37 was not confirmed. Contracting CD4+ clones turned up mainly in the CM and EM memory subsets, whereas EMRA was where CD8+ clones were enriched. Clones that contracted from day 15 to 85 showed balanced CD4/CD8 phenotypes, whereas a second wave of clones that expanded from day 15 to 37 leaned towards CD4+.

The sequence is built from TRBV12-3 or TRBV12-4 and TRBJ1-1; the D gene lacks a confident call. This clonotype was sampled from a man aged 18 to 35 who had mild COVID-19 (a few samples of this study predate the infection). The sample titles of this study are shuffled in the database, so cell type and time point are left out; the donor was told from shared clones. The sample was PBMCs or a T cell subset sorted from them (not recorded which). For the CDR3, the sequence is CASSFTANTEAFF. The sequenced DNA is TGTGCCAGCAGTTTTACCGCGAACACTGAAGCTTTCTTT.